This T cell receptor beta chain derives from a study of identifying expanded T cells in peripheral blood. The table came from immunoSEQ multiplex PCR; TCRdb's copy has only in-frame clones and leaves some out. The sample consists of about 58,000 clones, roughly nine tenths of them appearing once. Regarding this clone: The antigen is unknown.

V was trimmed by 2 bases and J by 5 bases, leaving 19 bases between them. The V gene's germline CDR1 is LNHNV and CDR2 YYDKDF (reference sequence). CDR3 length: 17 residues. Study-wide results and limits: Differentially abundant clones: 0.95 to 1.5 between replicates, approximately 16 at approximately two weeks, 19 at four. Clone count variance between two-week samples rose with total template count.

Collection occurred without any documented infections or immune events in donors. The sequence came from a person between 18 and 69 years old in good health. Sequenced sample: blood. The chain is built from TRBV15 and TRBJ2-1; perhaps D is TRBD1 or TRBD2 (5 bases each). CDR3 loop: CATSRRGSLGVHNEQFF. The CDR3 DNA follows: TGTGCCACCAGCAGAAGGGGAAGCCTGGGGGTCCACAATGAGCAGTTCTTC.